The clone carrying this T cell receptor (beta chain) has only a few counts. Its target is unknown. This entry belongs to a study of regulatory T cells in long-lasting Graves disease. Time point meaning: newly diagnosed GD, antithyroid drugs for less than 3 months. Extracted RNA from PBMCs served as the source of the TCR library. General study points: Analyses excluded thyroid tissue, covering peripheral blood alone.

With iRepertoire HTBI primers and Arm-PCR of CDR3 regions, TCR beta libraries were built. TCRdb passed the multiplex PCR reads through MiXCR, listing each CDR3 protein once. The sample holds hundreds of thousands of distinct CDR3 sequences, approximately 15% seen once. The V end lost 5 bases, the J end lost 3 bases, and 17 bases lay between the germline ends. Germline lookup yields CDR1 GTSNPN and CDR2 SVGIG (reference sequence). CDR3 length equals 14 residues. This sample was also put to use in a study of T cells in Graves' hyperthyroidism and ophthalmopathy.

Material: peripheral blood mononuclear cells (PBMCs), obtained at new diagnosis, from a patient treated with antithyroid drugs. The clonotype was recovered from a woman in her twenties or thirties with Graves disease. The genes are TRBV30 and TRBJ2-7; D may be TRBD2 (5 bases). The CDR3: CAWQFGVSSYEQYF. CDR3 coding DNA: TGTGCCTGGCAATTCGGGGTATCGAGCTACGAGCAGTACTTC.